A single sample gave rise to the 32 T cell receptor beta chains below, sequenced in a study of blood T cell repertoires in COVID-19. The assay was immunoSEQ multiplex PCR, and TCRdb's table has in-frame clones only and misses some. The repertoire holds hundreds of thousands of clones, with approximately 91% as singletons. The sample consisted of PBMCs or T cells enriched from blood (not recorded which). These receptors came from a woman aged 60-75 years who had recovered from COVID-19.

The chain joins TRBV3-1 (or the pseudogene TRBV3-2) to TRBJ2-3, with D tentatively TRBD2 (7 bases). The CDR3 loop spans 16 amino acids. The V gene's germline CDR1 is LGHDT and CDR2 YNNKEL (reference sequence). V lost 0 bases to trimming and J lost 9 bases, with 19 bases between them. DNA of the CDR3: TGTGCCAGCAGCCAAGAGGCCGGGGGGCCCCTGGGGACGCAGTATTTT. Translation: CASSQEAGGPLGTQYF.

This clone has just one count. The genes are TRBV29-1 and TRBJ1-4; D remains unclear. V lost 4 bases and J lost 4, with 10 bases in between. Germline V gives CDR1 SQVTM, CDR2 ANQGSEA. This CDR3 contains 13 residues. The CDR3 DNA reads TGCAGCGTTGTAGGTGCTAGTAATGAAAAACTGTTTTTT. This codes for CSVVGASNEKLFF.

The chain uses TRBV4-1 and TRBJ2-6, with 7 bases matching TRBD2. This CDR3 is built from 16 residues. From germline, CDR1 is MGHRA and CDR2 YSYEKL. The V segment lost 3 bases and the J segment 1 base; nucleotides outside the gene matches: 3. The DNA for the CDR3 is TGCGCCAGCAGCCATGAAGCGGGGTCTGGGGCCAACGTCCTGACTTTC. As protein: CASSHEAGSGANVLTF.

V is TRBV9 and J is TRBJ2-3; the match to TRBD2 covers 12 bases. Unmatched junction bases numbered 6, after V lost 2 bases and J lost 5 bases. Per germline, CDR1 SGDLS and CDR2 YYNGEE. The CDR3 covers 16 residues. CDR3 protein: CASSVTSGGLGDTQYF. CDR3 in DNA: TGTGCCAGCAGCGTCACTAGCGGGGGGCTGGGAGATACGCAGTATTTT. The full variable domain, its missing parts supplied by reference TRBV9 and TRBJ2-3, is DSGVTQTPKHLITATGQRVTLRCSPRSGDLSVYWYQQSLDQGLQFLIQYYNGEERAKGNILERFSAQQFPDLHSELNLSSLELGDSALYFCASSVTSGGLGDTQYFGPGTRLTVL.

This chain joins TRBV5-1 and TRBJ2-7; 9 nucleotides align to TRBD2. The CDR3 length is 15 residues. From germline, CDR1 is SGHRS and CDR2 YFSETQ. The trim removed 1 base at V and 5 bases at J, leaving 7 bases unmatched. DNA for the CDR3: TGCGCCAGCAGCTTGCTCGCGGGGGGGCGGGACGAGCAGTACTTC. As protein: CASSLLAGGRDEQYF.

V and J are TRBV11-2 and TRBJ2-7, with D possibly TRBD2 on 6 matching bases. CDR3 length: 15 residues. The germline V gene encodes CDR1 SGHAT and CDR2 FQNNGV. Between the trimmed V and J ends, which lost 4 bases and 4 bases, there was a span of 17 bases. The CDR3 DNA sequence: TGTGCCAGCAGCTCCCCATCGCGGGGCAAATACGAGCAGTACTTC. Its translation is CASSSPSRGKYEQYF.

The chain joins TRBV19 to TRBJ2-3; 14 positions match TRBD2. Per germline, CDR1 LNHDA and CDR2 SQIVND (reference sequence). Unmatched junction bases numbered 3, after V lost 1 base and J lost 0 bases. This CDR3 has 18 residues. This CDR3 is CASSIGLAGGISTDTQYF. CDR3 DNA sequence: TGTGCCAGTAGTATAGGACTAGCGGGGGGGATTAGCACAGATACGCAGTATTTT.

This chain uses TRBV19 with TRBJ2-2; 8 nucleotides agree with TRBD1. CDR3 length equals 16 residues. Germline loops: CDR1 LNHDA, CDR2 SQIVND (reference sequence). Trimming took 4 bases from V and 5 from J; bases not matched to a gene: 9. Written as DNA, the CDR3 is TGTGCCAGTAGTAACCTCAGGGGGCGCGGGACCGGGGAGCTGTTTTTT. Translated, it gives CASSNLRGRGTGELFF. Variable domain in full (rest from reference TRBV19 and TRBJ2-2): DGGITQSPKYLFRKEGQNVTLSCEQNLNHDAMYWYRQDPGQGLRLIYYSQIVNDFQKGDIAEGYSVSREKKESFPLTVTSAQKNPTAFYLCASSNLRGRGTGELFFGEGSRLTVL.

The rearrangement links TRBV2 to TRBJ2-6, with a possible D match to TRBD1 (6 bases). The CDR3 runs 17 residues. Trimming left V 6 bases short and J 0 bases short, with 15 bases between. Germline V gene data show CDR1 as SNHLY and CDR2 as FYNNEI. Here the CDR3 reads CASSPGTRASGANVLTF. In nucleotides, the CDR3 is TGTGCCAGCAGCCCCGGGACAAGGGCCTCTGGGGCCAACGTCCTGACTTTC.

This chain's CDR3 is CASSIYRERNYGYTF. CDR3 nucleotides: TGTGCCAGCTCGATATACAGGGAAAGGAACTATGGCTACACCTTC. The rearrangement uses TRBV18 and TRBJ1-2; possibly TRBD1 for D (6 bases). Trimming removed 6 bases at V and 2 bases at J, with 16 bases between. From germline, CDR1 is KGHSH and CDR2 LQKENI. The CDR3 contains 15 residues.

This clone was picked up a small number of times. This chain connects TRBV4-1 to TRBJ1-5; D perhaps matches TRBD1 (5 bases). The CDR3 sequence is 15 residues long. Trimming took off 1 base at V and 7 bases at J, with 14 bases between the two ends. Germline V CDR1 and CDR2: MGHRA, YSYEKL. CDR3: CASSQVSGLVQPQHF. The CDR3 coding sequence is TGCGCCAGCAGCCAAGTGTCAGGGCTCGTGCAGCCCCAGCATTTT.

The V gene is TRBV3-1 (or the pseudogene TRBV3-2), the J gene TRBJ2-1, with 9 bases lining up with TRBD2. The CDR3 consists of 16 residues. Trimming removed 1 base from V and 9 bases from J; junction bases left unmatched: 10. Germline V gene data show CDR1 as LGHDT and CDR2 as YNNKEL (reference sequence). For the CDR3, the DNA is TGTGCCAGCAGCCAAGGAATCAGGAGCGGGGGGATTGAGCAGTTCTTC. Amino acids: CASSQGIRSGGIEQFF.

The V and J genes are TRBV27 and TRBJ2-7; D is uncertain. Germline V gene lookup returns CDR1 MNHEY and CDR2 SMNVEV (reference sequence). The CDR3 sequence is 14 residues long. The V end was cut by 5 bases, the J end by 3 bases, with 14 bases between. CDR3 protein: CASSPHGQDYEQYF. CDR3 coding DNA: TGTGCCAGCAGTCCCCACGGCCAGGACTACGAGCAGTACTTC.

This rearrangement joins TRBV5-1 to TRBJ1-1, with D possibly being TRBD1 (5 bases). Germline CDR1 SGHRS, CDR2 YFSETQ. The length of the CDR3 is 16 residues. Deletions cut 2 bases from V and 0 bases from J, with 14 bases between. For the CDR3, the DNA is TGCGCCAGCAGCTTACGGGTATCGGACATGAACACTGAAGCTTTCTTT. This gives the protein CASSLRVSDMNTEAFF.

V usage is TRBV6-1 and J usage is TRBJ1-2, with 10 bases lining up with TRBD1. The CDR3 is 16 amino acids. Looked up from germline, CDR1 is MNHNS and CDR2 is SASEGT. V was pared by 4 bases and J by 4 bases, with 9 bases of the junction left unmatched. This CDR3 reads CASSGPGQGIIYGYTF. For the CDR3, the DNA is TGTGCCAGCAGTGGCCCGGGACAGGGGATAATCTATGGCTACACCTTC.

This clone has just a few counts. This sequence joins TRBV27 and TRBJ1-6; D gene uncertain. Trimming shortened V by 3 bases and J by 7 bases, and 4 bases separated the two germline ends. From germline, CDR1 is MNHEY and CDR2 SMNVEV (reference sequence). This CDR3 region has 12 residues. CDR3 in amino acids: CASSLRNSPLHF. As DNA, the CDR3 is TGTGCCAGCAGTTTGCGGAATTCACCCCTCCACTTT.

The chain has TRBV5-4 and TRBJ1-3, with TRBD1 matching over 7 bases. The CDR3 is 16 residues long. V lost 4 bases, J lost 0 bases, and 7 bases stayed unmatched. Germline-derived CDR1 and CDR2 are SGHNT and YYREEE (reference sequence). The CDR3 DNA is TGTGCCAGCAGCCCCTGGGACAGTAACTCTGGAAACACCATATATTTT. Its translation is CASSPWDSNSGNTIYF.

V is TRBV27 and J is TRBJ2-2; 9 bases are a match to TRBD1. V shed 8 bases, J shed 3 bases, and the junction held 7 bases outside the gene matches. This CDR3 is 15 amino acids long. Germline V CDR1 and CDR2: MNHEY, SMNVEV (reference sequence). CDR3 in DNA: TGTGCCAGCCATCCCGACAGGGGGGACACCGGGGAGCTGTTTTTT. It translates to CASHPDRGDTGELFF.

The chain is built from TRBV2 and TRBJ2-5; D unclear. V was shortened by 6 bases and J by 2 bases, with 10 bases between the two germline ends. Germline assignment: CDR1 SNHLY and CDR2 FYNNEI. The CDR3 runs to 13 residues. CDR3 nucleotide sequence: TGTGCCAGCAGGAAGACACGTCAAGAGACCCAGTACTTC. Protein: CASRKTRQETQYF.

The chain uses TRBV2 and TRBJ1-5; TRBD1 matches 7 bases. Germline loops: CDR1 SNHLY, CDR2 FYNNEI. V dropped 5 bases and J dropped 3; count of bases not matched to a gene: 4. The CDR3 is made up of 14 amino acids. This chain's CDR3 is CASSPGQDNQPQHF. CDR3 coding DNA: TGTGCCAGCAGTCCAGGACAGGACAATCAGCCCCAGCATTTT. The whole variable domain, filled in from reference TRBV2 and TRBJ1-5, reads EPEVTQTPSHQVTQMGQEVILRCVPISNHLYFYWYRQILGQKVEFLVSFYNNEISEKSEIFDDQFSVERPDGSNFTLKIRSTKLEDSAMYFCASSPGQDNQPQHFGDGTRLSIL.

The rearrangement joins TRBV6-1 to TRBJ1-6, with D possibly matching TRBD1 (5 bases). From germline, CDR1 is MNHNS and CDR2 SASEGT. There are 15 residues in the CDR3. Deletions cut 2 bases from V and 5 bases from J, with 10 bases between. CDR3: CASSEFAGNNSPLHF. As DNA, the CDR3 is TGTGCCAGCAGTGAATTCGCAGGGAATAATTCACCCCTCCACTTT.

The rearrangement uses TRBV7-2 and TRBJ2-1; weak D call: TRBD2 (6 bases). V was pared by 5 bases and J by 9 bases, with 20 bases between. Per the germline V gene, CDR1 is SGHTA and CDR2 is FQGNSA. The CDR3 runs to 15 residues. The CDR3 DNA is TGTGCCAGCAGCCTTCAGGGTTCGGGGGTGGGTGAGCAGTTCTTC. Protein product: CASSLQGSGVGEQFF.

The chain uses TRBV13 and TRBJ2-5; D call uncertain. Trimming took off 3 bases at V and 1 base at J, with 15 bases between the two ends. The length of the CDR3 is 16 residues. From germline, CDR1 is PRHDT and CDR2 FYEKMQ (reference sequence). DNA for the CDR3: TGTGCCAGCAGCTTCAGACTTGCCCCCCCCCAAGAGACCCAGTACTTC. Its translation: CASSFRLAPPQETQYF.

The chain recombines TRBV7-9 with TRBJ2-3; 9 bases are shared with TRBD2. The CDR3 runs 15 residues. V lost 1 base and J lost 9; bases outside the gene matches: 8. Germline V gene lookup returns CDR1 SEHNR and CDR2 FQNEAQ (reference sequence). CDR3 DNA: TGTGCCAGCAGCTTAGGGCTAGCGGGGAGTCCCACGCAGTATTTT. It specifies CASSLGLAGSPTQYF.

The gene calls are TRBV11-2 and TRBJ1-2; D not certain. CDR3 size: 17 residues. V was cut by 8 bases and J by 0 bases, with 22 bases left in between. In germline, CDR1 is SGHAT, CDR2 FQNNGV. The CDR3 DNA sequence: TGTGCCAGCTCCGGTGCCACCGTTCACTTAGCTAACTATGGCTACACCTTC. Residues: CASSGATVHLANYGYTF.

V gene TRBV5-1 combines with J gene TRBJ2-2; unclear D gene. The V gene lost 1 base and the J gene lost 7 bases, with 5 bases spanning the gap. This CDR3 region has 12 residues. CDR1 is SGHRS, CDR2 YFSETQ, per germline. CDR3 DNA sequence: TGCGCCAGCAGCTTGCTCGGCGGGGAGCTGTTTTTT. As protein: CASSLLGGELFF.

The chain employs TRBV5-1 and TRBJ2-1, with 8 bases identical to TRBD1. J was trimmed by 3 bases and V by 7 bases; bases with no gene match: 6. The V gene's germline CDR1 is SGHRS and CDR2 YFSETQ. This CDR3 region has 14 residues. The CDR3 here is CASGLTGVYNEQFF. DNA of the CDR3: TGCGCCAGCGGCCTGACAGGGGTCTACAATGAGCAGTTCTTC.

The J gene is TRBJ2-7, the V gene TRBV2; maybe TRBD2 (5 bases). The V gene lost 6 bases and the J gene lost 1 base, with 13 bases spanning the gap. CDR3 length: 14 residues. Germline V gene sequence: CDR1 SNHLY, CDR2 FYNNEI. As DNA, the CDR3 is TGTGCCAGCAGAAGGGCCGGGGATTCCTACGAGCAGTACTTC. It translates to CASRRAGDSYEQYF.

This clone was observed a few times. The V gene is TRBV25-1, the J gene TRBJ1-1; 9 bases agree with TRBD1. The CDR3 sequence is 15 residues long. Germline V gives CDR1 MGHDK, CDR2 SYGVNS. Unmatched junction bases numbered 7, after V lost 5 bases and J lost 3 bases. The CDR3 loop is CASSSPGQGDTEAFF. CDR3 DNA sequence: TGTGCCAGCAGTTCCCCGGGACAGGGCGACACTGAAGCTTTCTTT.

V usage is TRBV19 and J usage is TRBJ1-5; 7 positions agree with TRBD1. After removal of 3 bases from V and 2 bases from J, the junction contained 4 bases not matched to a gene. The CDR3 is 15 amino acids. Germline lookup yields CDR1 LNHDA and CDR2 SQIVND (reference sequence). CDR3 sequence reads: CASSISTGRNQPQHF. The CDR3, as DNA: TGTGCCAGTAGTATTTCGACAGGGCGCAATCAGCCCCAGCATTTT. Variable domain in full (rest from reference TRBV19 and TRBJ1-5): DGGITQSPKYLFRKEGQNVTLSCEQNLNHDAMYWYRQDPGQGLRLIYYSQIVNDFQKGDIAEGYSVSREKKESFPLTVTSAQKNPTAFYLCASSISTGRNQPQHFGDGTRLSIL.

The chain links TRBV5-1 to TRBJ2-5; weak D call: TRBD1 (6 bases). Trimming left V 1 base short and J 5 bases short, with 18 bases between. The V gene's germline CDR1 is SGHRS and CDR2 YFSETQ. This CDR3 comprises 16 residues. CDR3 residues: CASSLRSAGAGETQYF. CDR3 nucleotide sequence: TGCGCCAGCAGCTTGAGGTCTGCAGGGGCAGGGGAGACCCAGTACTTC.

This clone showed up just once. This sequence joins TRBV18 and TRBJ2-5; 8 bases match TRBD1. In germline, CDR1 is KGHSH, CDR2 LQKENI. The CDR3 is 15 residues long. With 0 bases clipped from V and 0 bases from J, the junction kept 0 bases outside the gene matches. CDR3 coding DNA: TGTGCCAGCTCACCACCGGACAGGGACCAAGAGACCCAGTACTTC. Residues: CASSPPDRDQETQYF.